Each of the 7 T cell receptor beta chains below was sequenced from the same sample in a study of blood T cell repertoires in COVID-19. Sequencing was performed with immunoSEQ multiplex PCR; in TCRdb, only in-frame clones are kept and a portion is missing. In the table there are 300,000 to 450,000 clones, roughly 90% of which are singletons. Sequencing used PBMCs or T cells enriched from blood (not recorded which). Every receptor here comes from a woman aged 25-40 years who had been exposed to COVID-19.

The chain joins TRBV7-9 to TRBJ2-4; 9 nucleotides agree with TRBD2. The CDR3 length is 14 residues. Germline assignment: CDR1 SEHNR and CDR2 FQNEAQ (reference sequence). Trimming removed 5 bases from V and 6 bases from J; junction bases left unmatched: 5. The CDR3 protein is CASSNLAGLNIQYF. CDR3 sequence (DNA): TGTGCCAGCAGCAACCTAGCGGGACTAAACATTCAGTACTTC.

The V and J genes are TRBV27 and TRBJ1-6; 10 bases align to TRBD1. This CDR3 is 20 amino acids long. The germline V gene encodes CDR1 MNHEY and CDR2 SMNVEV (reference sequence). Trimming at V came to 1 base and at J to 5 bases, leaving 14 bases not matched to a gene. The CDR3 nucleotides read TGTGCCAGCAGTTTATATAGGGGACAGGGGCATATACTAAATAATTCACCCCTCCACTTT. Translating it yields CASSLYRGQGHILNNSPLHF.

This chain links TRBV28 with TRBJ2-3, with D possibly matching TRBD2 (5 bases). The CDR3 length is 15 residues. Trimming removed 1 base from V and 2 bases from J, with 10 bases in between. Germline V gene sequence: CDR1 MDHEN, CDR2 SYDVKM. The CDR3 region is CASSLSWRATDTQYF. The CDR3 DNA reads TGTGCCAGCAGTTTATCATGGCGGGCCACAGATACGCAGTATTTT.

This chain links TRBV27 with TRBJ1-2, with D maybe TRBD1 (5 bases). Per the germline V gene, CDR1 is MNHEY and CDR2 is SMNVEV (reference sequence). The CDR3 runs to 12 residues. Trimming removed 4 bases at V and 7 bases at J, with 10 bases between. The DNA for the CDR3 is TGTGCCAGCAGTTGGTGGGGACTTGGCTACACCTTC. This encodes CASSWWGLGYTF.

The chain combines TRBV7-9 with TRBJ2-2; a weak D match, TRBD2 (5 bases). CDR1 is SEHNR, CDR2 FQNEAQ, per germline (reference sequence). Trimming shortened V by 6 bases and J by 6 bases, and 8 bases separated the two germline ends. CDR3 size: 12 residues. CDR3 nucleotide sequence: TGTGCCAGCAGACTCGGGGCCGGGGAGCTGTTTTTT. Translating gives CASRLGAGELFF.

This clone has a single count. The J gene is TRBJ2-7, the V gene TRBV3-1 (or the pseudogene TRBV3-2), with D tentatively TRBD1 (7 bases). The germline CDR1 and CDR2 sequences are LGHDT and YNNKEL (reference sequence). V gave up 3 bases and J gave up 5 bases, with 11 bases separating them. There are 13 residues in the CDR3. The CDR3 sequence is CASSHGRGDEQYF. CDR3 nucleotide sequence: TGTGCCAGCAGCCACGGCAGGGGGGACGAGCAGTACTTC.

The chain has TRBV25-1 and TRBJ2-5; 7 bases are shared with TRBD2. Germline CDR1 and CDR2: MGHDK and SYGVNS. The CDR3 contains 14 residues. J gave up 1 base and V 4 bases, and 3 bases lay outside the gene matches. The CDR3 sequence is CASSGRESQETQYF. CDR3 in DNA: TGTGCCAGCAGTGGGCGGGAGTCCCAAGAGACCCAGTACTTC.